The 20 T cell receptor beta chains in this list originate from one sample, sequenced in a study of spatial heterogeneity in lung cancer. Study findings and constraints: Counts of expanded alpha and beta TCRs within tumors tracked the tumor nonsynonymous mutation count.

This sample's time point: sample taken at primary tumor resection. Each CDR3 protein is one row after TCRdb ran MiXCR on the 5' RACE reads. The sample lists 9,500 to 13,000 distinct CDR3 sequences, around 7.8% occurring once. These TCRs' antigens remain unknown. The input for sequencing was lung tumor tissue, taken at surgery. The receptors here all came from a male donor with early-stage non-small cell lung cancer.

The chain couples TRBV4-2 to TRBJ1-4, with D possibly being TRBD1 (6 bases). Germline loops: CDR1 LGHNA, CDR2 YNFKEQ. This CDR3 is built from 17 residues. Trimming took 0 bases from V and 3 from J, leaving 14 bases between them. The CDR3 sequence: CASSQEGVGAANEKLFF. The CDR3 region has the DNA TGTGCCAGCAGCCAAGAAGGTGTGGGGGCCGCTAATGAAAAACTGTTTTTT.

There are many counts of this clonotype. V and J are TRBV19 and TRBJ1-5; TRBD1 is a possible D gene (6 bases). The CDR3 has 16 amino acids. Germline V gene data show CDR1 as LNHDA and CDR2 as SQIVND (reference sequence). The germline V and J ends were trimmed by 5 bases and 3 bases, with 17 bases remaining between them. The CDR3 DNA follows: TGTGCCAGTAGTTCCAACCAGGGGCTCCCCAATCAGCCCCAGCATTTT. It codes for CASSSNQGLPNQPQHF.

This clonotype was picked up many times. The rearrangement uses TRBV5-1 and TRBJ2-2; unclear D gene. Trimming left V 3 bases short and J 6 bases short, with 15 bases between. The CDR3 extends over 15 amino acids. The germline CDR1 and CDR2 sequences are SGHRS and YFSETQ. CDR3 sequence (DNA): TGCGCCAGCAGCTCCGACGGGTGGGGTGCCGGGGAGCTGTTTTTT. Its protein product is CASSSDGWGAGELFF. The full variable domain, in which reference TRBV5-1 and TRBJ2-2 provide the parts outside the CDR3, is KAGVTQTPRYLIKTRGQQVTLSCSPISGHRSVSWYQQTPGQGLQFLFEYFSETQRNKGNFPGRFSGRQFSNSRSEMNVSTLELGDSALYLCASSSDGWGAGELFFGEGSRLTVL.

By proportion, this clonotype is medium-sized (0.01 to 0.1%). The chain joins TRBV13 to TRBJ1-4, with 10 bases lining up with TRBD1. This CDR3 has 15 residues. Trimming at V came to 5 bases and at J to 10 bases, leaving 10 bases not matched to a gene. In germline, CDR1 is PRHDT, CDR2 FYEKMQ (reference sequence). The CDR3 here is CASSLGDRGSVKLFF. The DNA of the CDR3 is TGTGCCAGCAGCCTGGGGGACAGGGGATCGGTAAAACTGTTTTTT.

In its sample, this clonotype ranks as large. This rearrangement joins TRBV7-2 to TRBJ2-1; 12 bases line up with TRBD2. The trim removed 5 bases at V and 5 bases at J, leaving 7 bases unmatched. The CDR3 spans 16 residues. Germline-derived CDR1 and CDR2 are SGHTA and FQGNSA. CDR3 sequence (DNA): TGTGCCAGCAGCGACAGGACTAGCGGGGTTCACAATGAGCAGTTCTTC. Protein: CASSDRTSGVHNEQFF.

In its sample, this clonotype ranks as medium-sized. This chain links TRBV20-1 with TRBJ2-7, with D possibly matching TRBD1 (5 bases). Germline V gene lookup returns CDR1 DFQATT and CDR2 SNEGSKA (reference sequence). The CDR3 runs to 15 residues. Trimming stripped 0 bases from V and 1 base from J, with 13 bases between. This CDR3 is CSARDPGSYSYEQYF. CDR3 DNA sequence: TGCAGTGCTAGAGATCCAGGGTCCTATTCCTACGAGCAGTACTTC.

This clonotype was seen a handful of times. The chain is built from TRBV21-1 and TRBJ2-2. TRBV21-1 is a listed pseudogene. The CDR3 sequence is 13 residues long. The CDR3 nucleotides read TGTGCCAGCAGCCCGAGTGGAACCGGGGAGCTGTTTTTT. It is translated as CASSPSGTGELFF.

The CDR3 loop reads CSAAGTATSYNEQFF. Written as DNA, the CDR3 is TGCAGTGCCGCAGGGACAGCGACATCCTACAATGAGCAGTTCTTC. The rearrangement uses TRBV20-1 and TRBJ2-1; TRBD1 aligns across 7 bases. The CDR3 is made up of 15 amino acids. Germline assignment: CDR1 DFQATT and CDR2 SNEGSKA (reference sequence). The V and J ends lost 6 bases and 1 base, in that order; junction bases with no gene match: 9.

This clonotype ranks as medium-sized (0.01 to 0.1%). CDR3 DNA: TGCAGTGCTAGGGTTCCGGCGGGAGGAACCTACGAGCAGTACTTC. This translates into CSARVPAGGTYEQYF. The chain employs TRBV20-1 and TRBJ2-7, with 8 nucleotides matching TRBD2. Germline loops: CDR1 DFQATT, CDR2 SNEGSKA (reference sequence). Trimming cost V 3 bases and J 2 bases; bases outside gene matches: 9. CDR3 size: 15 residues.

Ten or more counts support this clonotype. The CDR3 DNA is TGCAGTGCTAGCTTTCAGGGGAATGGCTACACCTTC. Translation: CSASFQGNGYTF. The chain has TRBV20-1 and TRBJ1-2, with a weak D call TRBD1 (6 bases). The CDR3 extends over 12 amino acids. The V gene lost 3 bases and the J gene lost 6 bases, with 11 bases spanning the gap. Germline-derived CDR1 and CDR2 are DFQATT and SNEGSKA (reference sequence).

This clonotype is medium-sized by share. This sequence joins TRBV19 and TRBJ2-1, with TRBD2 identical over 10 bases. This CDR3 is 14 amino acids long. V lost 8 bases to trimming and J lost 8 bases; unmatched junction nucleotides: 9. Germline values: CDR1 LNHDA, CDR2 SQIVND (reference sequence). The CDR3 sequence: CASRSPGLADEQFF. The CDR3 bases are TGTGCCAGTCGGTCCCCCGGACTAGCGGATGAGCAGTTCTTC.

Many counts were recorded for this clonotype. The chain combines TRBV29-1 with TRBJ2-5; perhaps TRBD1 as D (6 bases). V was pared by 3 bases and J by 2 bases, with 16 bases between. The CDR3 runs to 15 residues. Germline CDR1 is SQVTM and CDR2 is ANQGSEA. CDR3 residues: CSVDYGTGNQETQYF. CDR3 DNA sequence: TGCAGCGTTGACTATGGTACAGGGAATCAAGAGACCCAGTACTTC.

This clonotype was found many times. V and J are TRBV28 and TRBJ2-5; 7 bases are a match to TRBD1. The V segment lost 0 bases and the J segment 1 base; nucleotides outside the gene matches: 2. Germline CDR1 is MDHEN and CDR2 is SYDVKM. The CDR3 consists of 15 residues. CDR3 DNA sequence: TGTGCCAGCAGTTTATGGGCAGGGGGCCAAGAGACCCAGTACTTC. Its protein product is CASSLWAGGQETQYF.

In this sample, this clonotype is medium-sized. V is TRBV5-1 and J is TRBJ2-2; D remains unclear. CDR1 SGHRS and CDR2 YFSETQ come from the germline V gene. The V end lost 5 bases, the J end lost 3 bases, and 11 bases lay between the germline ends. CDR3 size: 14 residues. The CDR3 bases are TGCGCCAGCAGTTCCGACACTTACACCGGGGAGCTGTTTTTT. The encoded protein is CASSSDTYTGELFF.

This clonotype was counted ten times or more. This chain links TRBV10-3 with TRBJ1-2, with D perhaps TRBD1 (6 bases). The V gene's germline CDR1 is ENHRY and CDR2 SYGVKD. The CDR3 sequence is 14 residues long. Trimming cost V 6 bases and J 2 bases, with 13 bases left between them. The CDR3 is CAIRDPGANYGYTF. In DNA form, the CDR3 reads TGTGCCATCAGGGACCCAGGGGCAAACTATGGCTACACCTTC.

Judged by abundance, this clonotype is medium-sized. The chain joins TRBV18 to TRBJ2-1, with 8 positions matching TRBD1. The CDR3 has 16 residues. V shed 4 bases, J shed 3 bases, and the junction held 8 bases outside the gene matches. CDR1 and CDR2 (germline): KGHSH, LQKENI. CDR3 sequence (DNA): TGTGCCAGCTCACTGACCCGGGACAGGATCTACAATGAGCAGTTCTTC. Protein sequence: CASSLTRDRIYNEQFF.

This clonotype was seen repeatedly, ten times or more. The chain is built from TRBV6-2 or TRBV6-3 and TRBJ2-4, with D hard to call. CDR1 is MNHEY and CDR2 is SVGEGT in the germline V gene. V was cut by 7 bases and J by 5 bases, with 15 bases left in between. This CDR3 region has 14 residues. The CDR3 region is CASNPGRKENIQYF. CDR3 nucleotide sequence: TGTGCCAGCAACCCCGGGCGAAAAGAAAACATTCAGTACTTC.

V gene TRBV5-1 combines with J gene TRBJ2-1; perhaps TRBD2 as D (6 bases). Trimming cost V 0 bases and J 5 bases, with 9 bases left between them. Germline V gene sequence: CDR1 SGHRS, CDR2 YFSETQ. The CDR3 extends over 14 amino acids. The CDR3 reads CASSLAGLHNEQFF. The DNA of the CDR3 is TGCGCCAGCAGCTTGGCGGGACTCCACAATGAGCAGTTCTTC.

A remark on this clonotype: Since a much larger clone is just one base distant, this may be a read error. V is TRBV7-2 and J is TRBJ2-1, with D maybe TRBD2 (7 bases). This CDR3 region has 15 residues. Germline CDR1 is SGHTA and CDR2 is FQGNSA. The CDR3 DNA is TGTGCCAGCAGCTTAGAGGCGGGGGCACGCAATGAGCAGTCCTTC. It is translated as CASSLEAGARNEQSF.

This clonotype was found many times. The CDR3 DNA follows: TGTGCCAGCTCACCAGGGCAGAACACTGAAGCTTTCTTT. Its protein is CASSPGQNTEAFF. The V call is TRBV18, the J call TRBJ1-1; unclear D gene. In germline, CDR1 is KGHSH, CDR2 LQKENI. The germline V and J ends were trimmed by 2 bases and 1 base, with 5 bases remaining between them. This CDR3 is 13 amino acids long.